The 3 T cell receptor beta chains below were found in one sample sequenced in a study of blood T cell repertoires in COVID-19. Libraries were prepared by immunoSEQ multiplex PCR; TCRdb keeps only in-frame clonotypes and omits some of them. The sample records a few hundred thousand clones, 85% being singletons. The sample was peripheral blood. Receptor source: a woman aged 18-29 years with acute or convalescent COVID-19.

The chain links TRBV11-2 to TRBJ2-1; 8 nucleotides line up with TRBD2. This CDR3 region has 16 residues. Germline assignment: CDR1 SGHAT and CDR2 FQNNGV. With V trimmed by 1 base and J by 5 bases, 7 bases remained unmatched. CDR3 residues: CASSLGSGKADNEQFF. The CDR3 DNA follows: TGTGCCAGCAGCTTAGGTAGCGGGAAAGCAGACAATGAGCAGTTCTTC.

The CDR3 DNA reads TGTGCCAGCGGAGGCCAGGATTATAGCAATCAGCCCCAGCATTTT. Amino acids: CASGGQDYSNQPQHF. J is TRBJ1-5 and V is TRBV2; D gene unclear. The V end lost 8 bases, the J end lost 0 bases, and 14 bases lay between the germline ends. Germline CDR1 SNHLY, CDR2 FYNNEI. CDR3 length: 15 residues.

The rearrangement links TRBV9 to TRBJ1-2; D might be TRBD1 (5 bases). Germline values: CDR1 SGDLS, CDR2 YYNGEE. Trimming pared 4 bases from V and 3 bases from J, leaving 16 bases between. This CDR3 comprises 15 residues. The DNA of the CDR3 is TGTGCCAGCAGCCCGCGACAGTATCAGGACTATGGCTACACCTTC. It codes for CASSPRQYQDYGYTF.